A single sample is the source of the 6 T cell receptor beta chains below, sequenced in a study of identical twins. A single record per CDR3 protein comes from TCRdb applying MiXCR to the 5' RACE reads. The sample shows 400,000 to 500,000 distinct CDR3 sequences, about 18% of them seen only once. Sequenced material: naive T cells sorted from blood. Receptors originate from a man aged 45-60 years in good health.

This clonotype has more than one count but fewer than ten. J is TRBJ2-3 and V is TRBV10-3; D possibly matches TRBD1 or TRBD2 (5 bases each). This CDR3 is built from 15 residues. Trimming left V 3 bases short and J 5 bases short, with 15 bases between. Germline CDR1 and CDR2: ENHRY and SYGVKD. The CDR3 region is CAISESGARGDTQYF. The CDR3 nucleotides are TGTGCCATCAGTGAATCCGGGGCCCGGGGAGATACGCAGTATTTT.

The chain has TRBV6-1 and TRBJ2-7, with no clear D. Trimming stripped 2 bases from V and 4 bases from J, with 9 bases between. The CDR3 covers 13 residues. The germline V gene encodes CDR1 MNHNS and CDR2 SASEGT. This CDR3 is CASSETRLYEQYF. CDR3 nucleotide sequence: TGTGCCAGCAGTGAAACACGGCTATACGAGCAGTACTTC.

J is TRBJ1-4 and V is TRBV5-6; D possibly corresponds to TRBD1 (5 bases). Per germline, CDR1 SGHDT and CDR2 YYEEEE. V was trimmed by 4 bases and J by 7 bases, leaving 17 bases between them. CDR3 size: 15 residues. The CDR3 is CASSIEGYSGEKLFF. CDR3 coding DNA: TGTGCCAGCAGCATTGAGGGGTATAGTGGTGAAAAACTGTTTTTT.

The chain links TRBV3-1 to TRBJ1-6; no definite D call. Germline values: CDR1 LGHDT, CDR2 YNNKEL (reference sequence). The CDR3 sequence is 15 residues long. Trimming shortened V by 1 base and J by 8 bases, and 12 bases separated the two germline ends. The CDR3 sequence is CASSQVGGDYSPLHF. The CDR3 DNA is TGTGCCAGCAGCCAAGTGGGTGGGGATTATTCACCCCTCCACTTT.

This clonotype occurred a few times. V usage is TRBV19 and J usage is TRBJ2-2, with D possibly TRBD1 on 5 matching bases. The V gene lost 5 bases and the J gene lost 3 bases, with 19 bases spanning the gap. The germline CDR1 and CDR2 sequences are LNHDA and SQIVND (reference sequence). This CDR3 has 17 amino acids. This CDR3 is CASSQNPPRADTGELFF. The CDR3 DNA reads TGTGCCAGTAGTCAAAACCCCCCCAGGGCCGACACCGGGGAGCTGTTTTTT.

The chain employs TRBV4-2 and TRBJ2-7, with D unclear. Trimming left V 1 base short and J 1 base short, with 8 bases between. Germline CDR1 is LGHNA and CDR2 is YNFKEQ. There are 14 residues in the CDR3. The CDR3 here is CASSQGARSYEQYF. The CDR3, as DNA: TGTGCCAGCAGCCAAGGGGCGCGATCCTACGAGCAGTACTTC.